This T cell receptor beta chain was found in a study of early T cells in non-severe SARS-CoV-2 infection. Study details: Sequenced bulk RNA came from whole blood that was unsorted, and chains were unpaired.

Each single cDNA molecule received a unique molecular identifier. TCRdb re-called the 5' RACE reads through MiXCR, storing one row per CDR3 protein. Among 75,000 to 100,000 distinct CDR3 sequences, around a sixth were seen once, and the ten largest hold around 1.3%. Regarding the study as a whole: Sequences matched to VDJdb favored anti-spike CD8 responses, while private and CD4 specificities were missed.

The length of the CDR3 is 11 residues. In germline, CDR1 is MNHEY, CDR2 SVGAGI. Trimming cost V 5 bases and J 9 bases, with 10 bases left between them. There are many counts of this clonotype. No antigen is known for it. Sequencing was performed on whole blood. The chain joins TRBV6-5 to TRBJ1-2, with D perhaps matching TRBD1 (6 bases). This TCR was recovered from an adult who was a healthcare worker with PCR-confirmed SARS-CoV-2 infection or an uninfected control (not recorded which). This chain's CDR3 is CASSSTGRYTF. DNA for the CDR3: TGTGCCAGCAGTAGCACAGGGCGCTACACCTTC.